Reported below is one T cell receptor (beta chain). The data derive from a study of blood T cell repertoires in COVID-19. The germline CDR1 and CDR2 sequences are MNHEY and SVGAGI. V was pared by 5 bases and J by 5 bases, with 6 bases between. The CDR3 length is 12 residues. Clones were read by immunoSEQ multiplex PCR, and TCRdb kept only the in-frame ones, dropping some. The sample yields 260,000 or so clones, about 87% seen once. The sequenced sample was peripheral blood. This receptor was obtained from a human donor in a cohort sampled during active COVID-19. V and J are TRBV6-5 and TRBJ2-2; D is uncertain. The chain's CDR3 is CASSLRTGELFF. The CDR3 DNA reads as TGTGCCAGCAGTCTTCGGACCGGGGAGCTGTTTTTT.